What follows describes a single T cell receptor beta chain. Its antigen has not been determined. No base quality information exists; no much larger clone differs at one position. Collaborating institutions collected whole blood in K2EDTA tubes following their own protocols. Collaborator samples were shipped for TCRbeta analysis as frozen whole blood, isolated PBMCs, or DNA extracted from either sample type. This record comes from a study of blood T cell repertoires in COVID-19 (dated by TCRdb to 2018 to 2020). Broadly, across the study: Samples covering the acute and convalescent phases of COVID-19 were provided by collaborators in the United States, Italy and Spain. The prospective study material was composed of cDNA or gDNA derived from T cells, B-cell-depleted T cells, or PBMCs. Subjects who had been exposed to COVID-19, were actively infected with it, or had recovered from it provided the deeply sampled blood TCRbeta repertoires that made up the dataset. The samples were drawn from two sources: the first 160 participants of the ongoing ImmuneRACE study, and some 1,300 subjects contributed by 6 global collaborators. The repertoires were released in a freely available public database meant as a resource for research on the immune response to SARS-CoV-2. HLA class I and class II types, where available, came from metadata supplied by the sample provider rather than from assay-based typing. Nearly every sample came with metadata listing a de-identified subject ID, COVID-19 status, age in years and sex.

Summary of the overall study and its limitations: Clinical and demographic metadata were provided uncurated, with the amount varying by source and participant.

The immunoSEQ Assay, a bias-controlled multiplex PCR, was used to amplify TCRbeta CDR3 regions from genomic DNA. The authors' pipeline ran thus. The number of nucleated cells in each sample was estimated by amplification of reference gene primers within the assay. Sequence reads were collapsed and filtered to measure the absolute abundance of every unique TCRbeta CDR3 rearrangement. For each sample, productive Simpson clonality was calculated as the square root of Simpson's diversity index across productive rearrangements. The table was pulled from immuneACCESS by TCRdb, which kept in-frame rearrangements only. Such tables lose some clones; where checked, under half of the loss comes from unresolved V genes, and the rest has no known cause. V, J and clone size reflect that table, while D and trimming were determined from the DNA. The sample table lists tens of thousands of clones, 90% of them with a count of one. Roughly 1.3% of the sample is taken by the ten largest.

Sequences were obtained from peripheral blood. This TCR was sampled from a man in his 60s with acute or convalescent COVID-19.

The CDR3 reads CASSLVDSYNSPLHF. The DNA sequence reads TGTGCCAGCAGTCTAGTAGACTCCTATAATTCACCCCTCCACTTT. The chain is assembled from TRBV11-2 and TRBJ1-6; the D gene assignment is ambiguous. V and J lose 6 bases and 0 bases, and a span of 9 bases separates them. The CDR3 runs 15 residues from the cysteine to the phenylalanine. Solely the CDR3 DNA is kept, with 45 bases framed from the first base. CDR1 and CDR2 (SGHAT, FQNNGV) derive from the germline V gene.